These T cell receptor beta chains were read from a single sample in a study of blood T cell repertoires in COVID-19. This table comes from immunoSEQ multiplex PCR, and its TCRdb copy is limited to in-frame clones, with some not included. The sample lists about 110,000 clones; 75% to 90% were seen once. The sequenced material came from peripheral blood. The source of these receptors is a woman older than 75 with acute or convalescent COVID-19. CDR3s include the opening cysteine and the closing phenylalanine or tryptophan. Rows give clone size only sometimes, using once, few, many, or a class for an expanded clone.

j_call clone_size v_call cdr3_aa
TRBJ2-7 . TRBV5-6 CASSTQGYEQYF
TRBJ2-5 . TRBV19 CASSRDRTQETQYF
TRBJ1-1 once TRBV18 CASSPQRKTGVYGITEAFF
TRBJ1-5 . TRBV29-1 CSVARDSNQPQHF
TRBJ2-2 . TRBV25-1 CASSDRGLTGELFF
TRBJ1-2 few TRBV6-1 CASSELRTAFYGYTF
TRBJ2-3 . TRBV14 CASSQFRGSQSDTQYF
TRBJ1-1 . TRBV30 CAWSVRRGNTEAFF
TRBJ2-3 . TRBV16 CASSQVSSTDTQYF
TRBJ2-7 . TRBV7-2 CASSLGFTAGVYEQYF
TRBJ2-5 . TRBV3-1/TRBV3-2 CASSQDWGQGKETQYF
TRBJ2-5 . TRBV27 CASRRQGQETQYF
TRBJ2-7 . TRBV7-8 CASSLPTSREQYF
TRBJ2-7 . TRBV28 CASSLGTGATREQYF
TRBJ1-5 . TRBV7-9 CASSMTGGLHQPQHF
TRBJ2-7 . TRBV28 CASRIKGVLSREQYF
TRBJ1-6 . TRBV28 CASSTGHGKYFYNSPLHF
TRBJ2-7 once TRBV12-3/TRBV12-4 CASSSFYEQYF
TRBJ1-2 . TRBV28 CASSFSRGIGGYTF
TRBJ1-2 . TRBV2 CASRTWTGVGYTF
TRBJ2-7 . TRBV5-8 CASSPMAGPYEQYF
TRBJ2-3 once TRBV11-2 CASSLTGAGTDTQYF
TRBJ1-3 . TRBV7-2 CASSLGGLVSGNTIYF
TRBJ2-3 . TRBV6-5 CASRGLSNTQYF
TRBJ1-2 . TRBV24-1 CATSGDSNYGYTF
TRBJ2-3 once TRBV7-3 CASSLNSGGYTQYF
TRBJ2-3 once TRBV18 CASSPPGTGATDTQYF
TRBJ2-5 . TRBV27 CASSRTSMGGETQYF
TRBJ1-4 once TRBV7-2 CASSLAPDRVNEKLFF